This TCR beta chain was captured by sequencing in a study of blood T cell repertoires in COVID-19. Background on the study: Researchers got acute and convalescent COVID-19 samples from the United States, Italy and Spain.

Profiled with immunoSEQ multiplex PCR; TCRdb holds only in-frame clones, not every one. The sample includes around 140,000 clones, 88% seen only once; the top ten take more than 1.5%. The germline CDR1 and CDR2 sequences are SEHNR and FQNEAQ (reference sequence). V lost 4 bases to trimming and J lost 0 bases; unmatched junction nucleotides: 15. The CDR3 is 18 residues long. The V call is TRBV7-9, the J call TRBJ2-7, with TRBD2 matching 7 bases. The TCR originated in a woman aged 60-75 years with acute or convalescent COVID-19. Sample: peripheral blood. CDR3 in amino acids: CASSYPGTSDGSSYEQYF. CDR3 bases: TGTGCCAGCAGCTACCCGGGAACTAGCGACGGGAGCTCCTACGAGCAGTACTTC.